One and the same sample provided the 16 T cell receptor beta chains below, sequenced in a study of Graves' ophthalmopathy and Graves' hyperthyroidism. RNA transcripts were the source from which TCR beta CDR3 regions were amplified. The workflow started with a first-round RT-PCR run with HTBI primers and then moved on to a second-round multiplex PCR. TCRdb independently ran MiXCR on the multiplex PCR reads; one entry per CDR3 protein. The sample records approximately 480,000 distinct CDR3 sequences, around 15% being singletons. Sequenced: blood. These receptors were obtained from a young woman with Graves' ophthalmopathy.

The chain links TRBV12-3 or TRBV12-4 to TRBJ2-7, with D unclear. The V and J ends lost 3 bases and 7 bases respectively, with 10 bases between them. CDR3 length: 12 amino acids. The CDR3 nucleotides read TGTGCCAGCAGTTTTGTGCGTAAAGAGCAGTACTTC. Protein sequence: CASSFVRKEQYF.

The table lists this clonotype with many counts. The CDR3 sequence is CASRTGGLGAFF. DNA of the CDR3: TGTGCCAGTAGGACAGGGGGCCTAGGAGCCTTCTTT. The chain joins TRBV19 to TRBJ1-1; 10 bases fit TRBD1. The CDR3 is 12 amino acids. CDR1 is LNHDA and CDR2 is SQIVND in the germline V gene (reference sequence). The J segment lost 14 bases and the V segment lost 6 bases, leaving 9 bases of the junction unmatched.

On this clonotype: Mismatch with germline at one junction end may stem from a read error. The gene calls are TRBV6-5 and TRBJ2-5; perhaps D is TRBD1 or TRBD2 (5 bases each). There are 12 residues in the CDR3. CDR1 is MNHEY, CDR2 SVGAGI, per germline. The CDR3 spells CASSYSRGVKHF. The CDR3 region has the DNA TGTGCCAGCAGTTACTCGCGAGGGGTCAAGCACTTC.

This clonotype was seen many times. The gene calls are TRBV20-1 and TRBJ2-7; 9 bases are shared with TRBD1. Germline V lookup: CDR1 DFQATT, CDR2 SNEGSKA (reference sequence). V was clipped by 0 bases and J by 5 bases; unmatched bases: 5. The CDR3 sequence is 14 residues long. This CDR3 is CSARDGQGRNEQYF. CDR3 bases: TGCAGTGCTAGAGATGGACAGGGGAGGAACGAGCAGTACTTC.

V usage is TRBV11-2 and J usage is TRBJ1-1, with no clear D. Trimming left V 0 bases short and J 7 bases short, with 9 bases between. This CDR3 comprises 13 residues. The germline V gene has CDR1 SGHAT and CDR2 FQNNGV. This chain's CDR3 is CASSLERGNEAFF. The CDR3 nucleotides are TGTGCCAGCAGCTTAGAACGAGGTAATGAAGCTTTCTTT. Drawing the rest from reference TRBV11-2 and TRBJ1-1, the complete variable domain is EAGVAQSPRYKIIEKRQSVAFWCNPISGHATLYWYQQILGQGPKLLIQFQNNGVVDDSQLPKDRFSAERLKGVDSTLKIQPAKLEDSAVYLCASSLERGNEAFFGQGTRLTVV.

This clonotype was recorded many times. The V gene is TRBV6-2 or TRBV6-3, the J gene TRBJ1-2; TRBD1 might be the D (5 bases). Germline CDR1 and CDR2: MNHEY and SVGEGT. This CDR3 spans 16 amino acids. V lost 4 bases, J lost 8 bases, and 23 bases lay in between. The CDR3 DNA reads TGTGCCAGCAGTTTTGAAACCGGAGGGGAGACCGTGGGCTACACCTTC. Protein sequence: CASSFETGGETVGYTF.

This clonotype was seen ten or more times. V and J are TRBV12-3 or TRBV12-4 and TRBJ1-1, with D hard to call. The CDR3 is made up of 14 amino acids. The V end was cut by 6 bases, the J end by 0 bases, with 11 bases between. Here the CDR3 DNA reads TGTGCCAGCAGGGTAGGACGGATGAACACTGAAGCTTTCTTT. Its translation: CASRVGRMNTEAFF.

The table lists this clonotype with many counts. V is TRBV6-1 and J is TRBJ1-1; no definite D call. The CDR3 is 15 residues long. V lost 1 base and J 0 bases, leaving 9 bases between the germline ends. CDR1 and CDR2 (germline): MNHNS, SASEGT. The CDR3 nucleotides are TGTGCCAGCAGTGAAGGGCACAGAGTGAACACTGAAGCTTTCTTT. Its protein is CASSEGHRVNTEAFF.

This clonotype appeared many times. The chain joins TRBV27 to TRBJ2-5; 7 bases fit TRBD2. Germline trimming cut 5 bases from V and 4 bases from J; bases unmatched to any gene: 10. Per germline, CDR1 MNHEY and CDR2 SMNVEV (reference sequence). This CDR3 is 15 amino acids long. In DNA, the CDR3 is TGTGCCAGCAGTCCACGACTAGCCCCGGCAGAGACCCAGTACTTC. Its protein product is CASSPRLAPAETQYF.

In this sample, this clonotype turned up a few times. V and J are TRBV30 and TRBJ2-2, with D perhaps matching TRBD2 (5 bases). The CDR3 spans 13 residues. Germline lookup yields CDR1 GTSNPN and CDR2 SVGIG (reference sequence). V lost 3 bases, J lost 5 bases, and 10 bases lay in between. DNA for the CDR3: TGTGCCTGGAGCGGGATATCGACCGGGGAGCTGTTTTTT. As protein: CAWSGISTGELFF.

This clonotype was observed many times. The rearrangement uses TRBV6-5 and TRBJ1-2; tentatively, D is TRBD1 (5 bases). Germline CDR1 and CDR2: MNHEY and SVGAGI. This CDR3 region has 14 residues. Trimming removed 0 bases at V and 8 bases at J, with 13 bases between. The CDR3 loop is CASSYSGVEWGYTF. Written as DNA, the CDR3 is TGTGCCAGCAGTTACTCGGGGGTGGAGTGGGGCTACACCTTC.

This clonotype was counted many times. The chain is built from TRBV6-1 and TRBJ2-7; 12 positions match TRBD1. Germline V gives CDR1 MNHNS, CDR2 SASEGT. J lost 5 bases, V lost 6 bases, and 8 bases had no gene match. The length of the CDR3 is 15 residues. DNA of the CDR3: TGTGCCAGCAGACGCCCCGGGACAGGGGGCCACGAGCAGTACTTC. Translating it yields CASRRPGTGGHEQYF.

The chain uses TRBV4-1 and TRBJ2-7; unclear D gene. Germline V CDR1 and CDR2: MGHRA, YSYEKL. The ends were cut back, 1 base at V and 3 bases at J, with 10 bases in the middle. This CDR3 has 14 residues. The CDR3 protein is CASSQVGSLYEQYF. DNA of the CDR3: TGCGCCAGCAGCCAAGTGGGCAGCCTCTACGAGCAGTACTTC.

In this sample, this clonotype turned up many times. In DNA, the CDR3 is TGTGCCAAGGGAAGTCCCGCCGAGACCTACGAGCAGTACTTC. It is translated as CAKGSPAETYEQYF. This chain links TRBV2 with TRBJ2-7; D remains ambiguous. Germline V gives CDR1 SNHLY, CDR2 FYNNEI. V lost 10 bases to trimming and J lost 2 bases, with 18 bases between them. The CDR3 extends over 14 amino acids.

The chain has TRBV13 and TRBJ2-7; tentative D call: TRBD1 (6 bases). Trimming removed 5 bases from V and 2 bases from J, with 13 bases in between. The CDR3 extends over 14 amino acids. The germline V gene encodes CDR1 PRHDT and CDR2 FYEKMQ (reference sequence). As DNA, the CDR3 is TGTGCCAGCAGCCCCGTGGGACAAGCCTACGAGCAGTACTTC. It yields the protein CASSPVGQAYEQYF.

This clonotype came up many times. The chain links TRBV6-1 to TRBJ2-7; D gene unclear. Germline V gene data show CDR1 as MNHNS and CDR2 as SASEGT. V shed 3 bases and J shed 4 bases, with 7 bases lying between them. This CDR3 is built from 12 residues. This chain's CDR3 is CASSDQLYEQYF. In DNA form, the CDR3 reads TGTGCCAGCAGTGATCAGCTATACGAGCAGTACTTC.